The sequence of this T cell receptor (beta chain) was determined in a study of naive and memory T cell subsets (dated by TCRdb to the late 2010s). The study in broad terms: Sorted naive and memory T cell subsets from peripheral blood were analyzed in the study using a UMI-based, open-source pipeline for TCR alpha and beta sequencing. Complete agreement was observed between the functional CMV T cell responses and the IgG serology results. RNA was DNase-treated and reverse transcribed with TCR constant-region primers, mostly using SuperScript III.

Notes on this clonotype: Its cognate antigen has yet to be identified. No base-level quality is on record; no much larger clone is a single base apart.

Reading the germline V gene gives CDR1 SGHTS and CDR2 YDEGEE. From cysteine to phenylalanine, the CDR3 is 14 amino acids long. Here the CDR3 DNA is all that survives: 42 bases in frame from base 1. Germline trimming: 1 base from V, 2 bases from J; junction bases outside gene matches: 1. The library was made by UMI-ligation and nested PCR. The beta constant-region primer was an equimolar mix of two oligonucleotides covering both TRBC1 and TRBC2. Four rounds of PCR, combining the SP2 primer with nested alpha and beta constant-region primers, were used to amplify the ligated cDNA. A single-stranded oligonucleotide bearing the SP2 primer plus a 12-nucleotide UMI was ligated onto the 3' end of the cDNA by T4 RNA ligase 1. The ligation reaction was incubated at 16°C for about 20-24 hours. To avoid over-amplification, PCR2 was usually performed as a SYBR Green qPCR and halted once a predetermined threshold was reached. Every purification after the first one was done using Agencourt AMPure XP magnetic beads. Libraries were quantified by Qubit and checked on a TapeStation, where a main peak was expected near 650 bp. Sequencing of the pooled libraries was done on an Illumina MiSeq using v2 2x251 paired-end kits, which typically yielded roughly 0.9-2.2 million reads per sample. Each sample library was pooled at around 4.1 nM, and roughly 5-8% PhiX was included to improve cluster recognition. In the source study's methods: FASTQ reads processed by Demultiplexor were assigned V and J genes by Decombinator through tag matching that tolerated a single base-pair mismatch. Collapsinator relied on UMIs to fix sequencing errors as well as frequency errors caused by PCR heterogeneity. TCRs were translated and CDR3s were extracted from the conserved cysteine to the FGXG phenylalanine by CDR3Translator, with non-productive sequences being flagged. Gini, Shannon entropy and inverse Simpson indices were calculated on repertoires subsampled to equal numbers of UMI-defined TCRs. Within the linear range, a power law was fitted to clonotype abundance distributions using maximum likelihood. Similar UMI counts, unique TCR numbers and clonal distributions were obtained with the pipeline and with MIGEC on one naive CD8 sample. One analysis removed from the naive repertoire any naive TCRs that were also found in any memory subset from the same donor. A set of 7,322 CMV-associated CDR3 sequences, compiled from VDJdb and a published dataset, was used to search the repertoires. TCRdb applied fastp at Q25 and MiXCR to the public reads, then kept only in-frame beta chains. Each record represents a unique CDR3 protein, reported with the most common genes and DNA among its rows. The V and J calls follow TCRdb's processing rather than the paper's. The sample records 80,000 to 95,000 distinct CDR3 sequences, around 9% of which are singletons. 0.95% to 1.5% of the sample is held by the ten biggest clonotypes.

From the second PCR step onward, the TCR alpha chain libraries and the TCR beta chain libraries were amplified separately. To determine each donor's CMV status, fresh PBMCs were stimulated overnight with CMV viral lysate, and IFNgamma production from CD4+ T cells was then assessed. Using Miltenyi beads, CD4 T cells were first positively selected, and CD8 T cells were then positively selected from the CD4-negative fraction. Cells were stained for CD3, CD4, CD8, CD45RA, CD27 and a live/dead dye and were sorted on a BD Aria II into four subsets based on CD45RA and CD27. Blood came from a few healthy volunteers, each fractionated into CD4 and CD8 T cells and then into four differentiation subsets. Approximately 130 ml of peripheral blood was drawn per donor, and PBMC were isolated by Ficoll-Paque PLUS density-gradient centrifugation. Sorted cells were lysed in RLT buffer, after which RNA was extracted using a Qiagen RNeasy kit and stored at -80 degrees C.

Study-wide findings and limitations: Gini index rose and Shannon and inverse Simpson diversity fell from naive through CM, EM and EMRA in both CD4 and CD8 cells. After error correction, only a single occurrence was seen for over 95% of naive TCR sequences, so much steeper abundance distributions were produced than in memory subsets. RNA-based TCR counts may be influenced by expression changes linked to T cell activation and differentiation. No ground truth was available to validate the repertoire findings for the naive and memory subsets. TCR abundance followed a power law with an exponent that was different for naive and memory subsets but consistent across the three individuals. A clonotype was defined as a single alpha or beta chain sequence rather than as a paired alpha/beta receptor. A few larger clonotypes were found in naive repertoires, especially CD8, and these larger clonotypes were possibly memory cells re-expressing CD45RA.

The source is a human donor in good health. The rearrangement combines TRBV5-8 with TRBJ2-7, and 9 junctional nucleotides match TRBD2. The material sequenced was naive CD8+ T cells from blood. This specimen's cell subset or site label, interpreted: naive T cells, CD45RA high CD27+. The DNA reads TGTGCCAGCAGCTTGTCTAGCGGGACCTACGAGCAGTACTTC. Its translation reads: CASSLSSGTYEQYF.